This T cell receptor beta chain was retrieved from a study of regulatory T cells in long-lasting Graves disease. The wider study: Treatment with antithyroid drugs for over 5 years, together with positive TSH receptor antibodies, meant persistent Graves' disease. Broader study findings: Segments TRBV28, TRBJ1-2 and TRBJ2-5 showed preferential usage in persistent disease. Thyroid tissue went unstudied; only peripheral blood was examined.

The germline V and J ends were trimmed by 5 bases and 3 bases, with 14 bases remaining between them. From germline, CDR1 is SEHNR and CDR2 FQNEAQ (reference sequence). The CDR3 has 14 amino acids. The time point here: persistent/refractory GD, antithyroid drugs over 5 years with positive TRAb. After RNA was extracted from PBMCs, the TCR library was made from it. Sequencing libraries for TCR beta were prepared with iRepertoire HTBI primers and Arm-PCR of CDR3 regions. TCRdb processed the multiplex PCR reads anew with MiXCR; each CDR3 protein has one entry. The sample records around 400,000 distinct CDR3 sequences, about a quarter being singletons. This clonotype was seen a handful of times. What it binds is not known.

The rearrangement links TRBV7-9 to TRBJ2-7; D remains ambiguous. The specimen was peripheral blood mononuclear cells (PBMCs), collected when the disease was refractory, from a patient treated with antithyroid drugs. This clonotype originated in a female donor with Graves disease. CDR3 DNA: TGTGCCAGCAGCCCGTTTGGGCGCAACTACGAGCAGTACTTC. Amino acids: CASSPFGRNYEQYF.